The clone carrying this T cell receptor beta chain has only a few counts. Its antigen is still unknown. Germline CDR1 MNHNS, CDR2 SASEGT. The CDR3 consists of 14 residues. V gave up 5 bases and J gave up 4 bases; unmatched junction bases: 6. The record originates from a study of T cell repertoires in cytomegalovirus infection. Overall study: Indications of both CMV infection and matching HLA type were provided by public TCR beta signatures.

Regarding the study as a whole: Frequencies of public TCR beta families were cumulated, and this identified carriers of CMV plus the relevant HLA. Dominating the ex vivo response were TCR beta clonotypes that were CMV-specific and HLA-C-restricted.

MiXCR, run by TCRdb on the reads, gives a single entry per CDR3 protein. There are about 490,000 distinct CDR3 sequences in the sample; more than 25% occur only once, and under 15% lies in the top ten. The material sequenced was PBMCs. The chain links TRBV6-1 to TRBJ1-1; 8 nucleotides match TRBD1. This receptor was obtained from a human donor in good health (CMV status not recorded). Some clones in this sample may be carry-over from other donors' samples. CDR3 nucleotide sequence: TGTGCCAGCAGTTGGACAGGGTTGGGCACTGAAGCTTTCTTT. This encodes CASSWTGLGTEAFF.